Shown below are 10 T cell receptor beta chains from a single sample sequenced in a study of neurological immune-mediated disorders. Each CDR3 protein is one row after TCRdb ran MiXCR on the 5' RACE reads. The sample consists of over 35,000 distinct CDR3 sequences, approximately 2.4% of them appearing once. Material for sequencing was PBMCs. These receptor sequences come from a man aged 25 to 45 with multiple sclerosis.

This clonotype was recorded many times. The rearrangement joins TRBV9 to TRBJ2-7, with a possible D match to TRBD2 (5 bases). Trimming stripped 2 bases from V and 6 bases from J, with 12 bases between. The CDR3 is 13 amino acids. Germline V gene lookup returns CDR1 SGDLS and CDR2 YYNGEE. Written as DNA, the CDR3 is TGTGCCAGCAGCGTCATCCCGGGAATCGAGCAGTACTTC. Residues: CASSVIPGIEQYF.

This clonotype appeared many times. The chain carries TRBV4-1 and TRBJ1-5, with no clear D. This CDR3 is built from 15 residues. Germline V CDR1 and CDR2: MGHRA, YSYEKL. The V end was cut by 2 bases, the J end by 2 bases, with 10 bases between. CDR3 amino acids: CASSQQRNGNQPQHF. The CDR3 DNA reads TGCGCCAGCAGCCAACAAAGGAATGGCAATCAGCCCCAGCATTTT.

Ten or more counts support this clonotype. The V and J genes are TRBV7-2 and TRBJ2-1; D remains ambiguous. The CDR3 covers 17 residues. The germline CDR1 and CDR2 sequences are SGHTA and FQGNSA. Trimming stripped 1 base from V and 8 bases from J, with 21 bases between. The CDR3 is CASSLVGRQTTSDEQFF. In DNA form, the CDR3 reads TGTGCCAGCAGCTTAGTAGGGCGTCAAACCACTTCGGATGAGCAGTTCTTC.

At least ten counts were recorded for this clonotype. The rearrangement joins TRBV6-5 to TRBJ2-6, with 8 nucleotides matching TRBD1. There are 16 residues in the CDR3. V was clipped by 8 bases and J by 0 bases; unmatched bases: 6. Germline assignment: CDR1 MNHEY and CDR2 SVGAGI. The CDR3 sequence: CASQTGDLSGANVLTF. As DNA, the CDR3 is TGTGCCAGCCAGACAGGGGACCTCTCTGGGGCCAACGTCCTGACTTTC.

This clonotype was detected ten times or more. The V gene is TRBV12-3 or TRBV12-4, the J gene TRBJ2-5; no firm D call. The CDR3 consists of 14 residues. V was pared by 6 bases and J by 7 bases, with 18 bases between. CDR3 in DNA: TGTGCCAGCAGCTCCCCATCCCACCGTGCGACCCAGTACTTC. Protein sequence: CASSSPSHRATQYF.

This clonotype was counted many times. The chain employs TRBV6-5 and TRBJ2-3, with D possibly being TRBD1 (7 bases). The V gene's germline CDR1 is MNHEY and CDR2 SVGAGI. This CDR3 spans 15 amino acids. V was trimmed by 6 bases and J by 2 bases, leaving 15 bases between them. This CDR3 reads CASSRGDSLTDTQYF. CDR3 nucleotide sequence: TGTGCCAGCAGCCGCGGGGACAGCCTCACAGATACGCAGTATTTT.

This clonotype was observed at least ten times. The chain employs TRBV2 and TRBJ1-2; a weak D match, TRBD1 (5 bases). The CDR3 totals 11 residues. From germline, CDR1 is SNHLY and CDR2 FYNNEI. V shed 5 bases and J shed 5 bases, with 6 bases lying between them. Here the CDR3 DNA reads TGTGCCAGCAGTTCAGGGTATGGCTACACCTTC. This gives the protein CASSSGYGYTF.

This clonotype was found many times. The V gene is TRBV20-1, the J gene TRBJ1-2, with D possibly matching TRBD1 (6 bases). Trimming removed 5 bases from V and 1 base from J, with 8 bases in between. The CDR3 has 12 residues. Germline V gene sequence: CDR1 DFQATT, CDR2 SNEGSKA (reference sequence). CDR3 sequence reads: CSARTDNYGYTF. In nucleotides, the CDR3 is TGCAGTGCTCGGACAGATAACTATGGCTACACCTTC.

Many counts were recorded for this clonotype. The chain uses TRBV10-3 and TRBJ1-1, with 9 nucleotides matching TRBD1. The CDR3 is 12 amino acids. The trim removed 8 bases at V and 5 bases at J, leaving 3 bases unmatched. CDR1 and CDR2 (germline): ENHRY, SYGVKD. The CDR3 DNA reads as TGTGCCATCGGACAGGGGACGACTGAAGCTTTCTTT. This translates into CAIGQGTTEAFF.

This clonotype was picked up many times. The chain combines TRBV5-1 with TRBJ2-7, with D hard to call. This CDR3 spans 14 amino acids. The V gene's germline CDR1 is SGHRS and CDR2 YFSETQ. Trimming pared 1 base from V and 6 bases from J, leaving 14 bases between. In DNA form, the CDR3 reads TGCGCCAGCAGCTTGACAGTTGCCCAGGCCGAGCAGTACTTC. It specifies CASSLTVAQAEQYF.